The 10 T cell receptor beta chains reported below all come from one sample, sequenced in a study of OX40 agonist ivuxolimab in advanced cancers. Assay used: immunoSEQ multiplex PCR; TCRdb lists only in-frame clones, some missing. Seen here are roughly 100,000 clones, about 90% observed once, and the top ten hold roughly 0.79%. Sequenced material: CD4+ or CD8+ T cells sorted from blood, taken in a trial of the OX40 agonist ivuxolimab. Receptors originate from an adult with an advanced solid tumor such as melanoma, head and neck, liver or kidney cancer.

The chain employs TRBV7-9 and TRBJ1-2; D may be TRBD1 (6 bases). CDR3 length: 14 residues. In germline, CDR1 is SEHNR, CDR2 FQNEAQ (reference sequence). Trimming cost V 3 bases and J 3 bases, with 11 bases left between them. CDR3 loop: CASSFHGGDYGYTF. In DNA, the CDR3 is TGTGCCAGCAGCTTTCACGGGGGCGACTATGGCTACACCTTC.

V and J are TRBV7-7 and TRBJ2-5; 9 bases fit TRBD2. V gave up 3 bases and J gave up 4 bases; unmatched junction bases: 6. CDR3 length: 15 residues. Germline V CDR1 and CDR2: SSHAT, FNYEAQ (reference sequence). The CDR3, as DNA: TGTGCCAGCAGCTTTGCGGGGGGGGACCTAGAGACCCAGTACTTC. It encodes CASSFAGGDLETQYF.

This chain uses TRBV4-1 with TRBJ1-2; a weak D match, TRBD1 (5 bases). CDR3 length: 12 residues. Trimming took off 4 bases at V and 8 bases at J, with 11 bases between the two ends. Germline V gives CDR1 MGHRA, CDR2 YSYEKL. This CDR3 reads CASSPHGAGYTF. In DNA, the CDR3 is TGCGCCAGCAGCCCTCACGGGGCCGGCTACACCTTC.

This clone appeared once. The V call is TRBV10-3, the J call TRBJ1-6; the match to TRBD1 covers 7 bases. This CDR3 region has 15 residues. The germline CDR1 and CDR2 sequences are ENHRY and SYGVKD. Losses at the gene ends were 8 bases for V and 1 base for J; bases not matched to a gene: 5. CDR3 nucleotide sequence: TGTGCCATCCGAACAGGGGAGTCCTATAATTCACCCCTCCACTTT. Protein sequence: CAIRTGESYNSPLHF.

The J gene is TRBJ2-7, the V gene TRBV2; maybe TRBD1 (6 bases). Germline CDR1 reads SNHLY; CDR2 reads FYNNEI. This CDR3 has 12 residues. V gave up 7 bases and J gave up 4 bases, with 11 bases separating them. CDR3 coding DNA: TGTGCCAGCACCCTAGACAGGTACGAGCAGTACTTC. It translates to CASTLDRYEQYF.

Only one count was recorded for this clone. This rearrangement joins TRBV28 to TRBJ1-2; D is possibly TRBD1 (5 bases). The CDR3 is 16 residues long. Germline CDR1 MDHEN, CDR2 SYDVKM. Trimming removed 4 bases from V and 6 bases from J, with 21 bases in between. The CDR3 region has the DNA TGTGCCAGCAGTTCCGCACCCGGGGCAGCGTTTAATGGCTACACCTTC. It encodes CASSSAPGAAFNGYTF.

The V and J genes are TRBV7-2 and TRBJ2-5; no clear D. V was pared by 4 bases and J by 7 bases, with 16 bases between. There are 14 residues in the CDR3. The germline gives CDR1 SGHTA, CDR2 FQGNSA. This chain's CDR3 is CASSSQKGFGTQYF. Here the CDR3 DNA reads TGTGCCAGCAGCTCCCAAAAGGGCTTCGGGACCCAGTACTTC.

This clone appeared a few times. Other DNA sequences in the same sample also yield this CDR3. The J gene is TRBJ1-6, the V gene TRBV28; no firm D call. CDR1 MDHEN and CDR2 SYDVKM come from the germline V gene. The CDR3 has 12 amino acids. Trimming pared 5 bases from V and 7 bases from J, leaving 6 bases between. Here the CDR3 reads CASSLGNSPLHF. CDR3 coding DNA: TGTGCCAGCAGTCTGGGAAATTCACCCCTCCACTTT. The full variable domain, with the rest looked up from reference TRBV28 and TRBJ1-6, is DVKVTQSSRYLVKRTGEKVFLECVQDMDHENMFWYRQDPGLGLRLIYFSYDVKMKEKGDIPEGYSVSREKKERFSLILESASTNQTSMYLCASSLGNSPLHFGNGTRLTVT.

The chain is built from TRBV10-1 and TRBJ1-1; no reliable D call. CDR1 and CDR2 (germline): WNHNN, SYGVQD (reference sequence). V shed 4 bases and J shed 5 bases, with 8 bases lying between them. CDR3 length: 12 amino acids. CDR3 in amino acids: CASSAGVTEAFF. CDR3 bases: TGCGCCAGCAGTGCTGGGGTTACTGAAGCTTTCTTT.

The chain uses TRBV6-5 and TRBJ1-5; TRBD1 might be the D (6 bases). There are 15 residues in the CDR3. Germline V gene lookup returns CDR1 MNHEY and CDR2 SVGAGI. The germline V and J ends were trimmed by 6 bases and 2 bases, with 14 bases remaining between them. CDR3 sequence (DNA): TGTGCCAGCAGCCCCAGGGGCTTTGGCAATCAGCCCCAGCATTTT. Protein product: CASSPRGFGNQPQHF.